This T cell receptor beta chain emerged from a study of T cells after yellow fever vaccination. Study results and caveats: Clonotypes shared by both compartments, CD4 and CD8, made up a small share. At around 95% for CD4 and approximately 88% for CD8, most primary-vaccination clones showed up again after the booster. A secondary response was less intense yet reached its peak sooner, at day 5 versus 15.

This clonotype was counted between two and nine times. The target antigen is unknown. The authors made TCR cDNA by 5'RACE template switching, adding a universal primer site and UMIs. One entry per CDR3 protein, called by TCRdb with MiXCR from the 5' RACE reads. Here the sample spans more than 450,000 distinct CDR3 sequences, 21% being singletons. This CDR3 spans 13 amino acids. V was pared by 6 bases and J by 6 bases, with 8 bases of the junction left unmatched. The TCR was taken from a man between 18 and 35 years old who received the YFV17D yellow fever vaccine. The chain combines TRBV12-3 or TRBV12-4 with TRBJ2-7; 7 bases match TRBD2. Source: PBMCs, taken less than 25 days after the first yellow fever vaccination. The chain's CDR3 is CASSHGRAREQYF. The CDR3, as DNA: TGTGCCAGCAGCCATGGGAGGGCCCGCGAGCAGTACTTC.